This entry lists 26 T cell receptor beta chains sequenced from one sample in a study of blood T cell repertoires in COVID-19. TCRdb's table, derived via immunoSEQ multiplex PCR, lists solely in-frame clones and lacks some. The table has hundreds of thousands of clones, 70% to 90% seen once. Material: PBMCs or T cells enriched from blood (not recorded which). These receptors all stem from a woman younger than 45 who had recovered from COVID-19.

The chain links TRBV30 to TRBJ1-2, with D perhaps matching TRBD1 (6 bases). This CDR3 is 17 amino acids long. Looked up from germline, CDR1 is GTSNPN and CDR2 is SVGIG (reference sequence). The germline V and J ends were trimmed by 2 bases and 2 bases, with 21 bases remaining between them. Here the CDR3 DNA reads TGTGCCTGGAGTAGAATAATAGGAGGACAGTCAAACTATGGCTACACCTTC. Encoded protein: CAWSRIIGGQSNYGYTF.

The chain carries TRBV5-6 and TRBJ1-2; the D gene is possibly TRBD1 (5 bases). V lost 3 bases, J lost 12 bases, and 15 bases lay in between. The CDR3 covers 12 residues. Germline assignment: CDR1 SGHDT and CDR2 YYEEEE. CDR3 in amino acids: CASSSEGRADTF. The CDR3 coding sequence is TGTGCCAGCAGCTCGGAGGGGAGGGCGGACACCTTC.

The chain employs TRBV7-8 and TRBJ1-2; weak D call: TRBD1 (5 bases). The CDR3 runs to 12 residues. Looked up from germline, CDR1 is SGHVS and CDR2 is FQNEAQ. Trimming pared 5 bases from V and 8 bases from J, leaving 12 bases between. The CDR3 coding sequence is TGTGCCAGCAGCCCAAAAGGGGCGGGCTACACCTTC. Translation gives CASSPKGAGYTF.

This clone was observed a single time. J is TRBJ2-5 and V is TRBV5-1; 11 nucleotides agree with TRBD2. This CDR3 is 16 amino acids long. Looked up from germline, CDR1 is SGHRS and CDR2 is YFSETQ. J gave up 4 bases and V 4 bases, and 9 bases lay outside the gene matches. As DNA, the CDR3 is TGCGCCAGCAGCCCGACTAGCGGGGAGTTCGGAGAGACCCAGTACTTC. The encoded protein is CASSPTSGEFGETQYF.

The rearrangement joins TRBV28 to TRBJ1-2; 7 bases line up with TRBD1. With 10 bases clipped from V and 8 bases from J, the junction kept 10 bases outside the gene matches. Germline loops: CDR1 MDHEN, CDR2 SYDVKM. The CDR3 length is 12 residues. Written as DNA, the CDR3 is TGTGCCATCGATCAGGGGGGAAAGGGCTACACCTTC. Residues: CAIDQGGKGYTF.

The CDR3 spells CASSQVRLLWREKLFF. The CDR3 DNA is TGCGCCAGCAGCCAAGTTCGGTTGCTTTGGAGGGAAAAACTGTTTTTT. V usage is TRBV4-3 and J usage is TRBJ1-4; D unclear. Between the trimmed V and J ends, which lost 1 base and 8 bases, there was a span of 17 bases. There are 16 residues in the CDR3. CDR1 LGHNA and CDR2 YSLEER come from the germline V gene.

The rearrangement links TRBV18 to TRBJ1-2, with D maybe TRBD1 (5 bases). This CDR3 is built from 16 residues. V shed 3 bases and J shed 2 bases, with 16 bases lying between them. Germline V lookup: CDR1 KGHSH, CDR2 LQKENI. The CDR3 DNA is TGTGCCAGCTCACCTAACACGCGGGGACTCAACTATGGCTACACCTTC. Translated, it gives CASSPNTRGLNYGYTF.

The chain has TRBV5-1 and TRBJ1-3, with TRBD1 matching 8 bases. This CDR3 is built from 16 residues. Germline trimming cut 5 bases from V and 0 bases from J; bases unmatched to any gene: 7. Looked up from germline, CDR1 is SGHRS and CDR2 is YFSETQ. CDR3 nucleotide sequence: TGCGCCAGCAGACCCGGACAGGGTAGCTCTGGAAACACCATATATTTT. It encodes CASRPGQGSSGNTIYF.

The CDR3 DNA reads as TGTGCCAGCAGGAAAGCGGGGCTACTAGCCAAAAACATTCAGTACTTC. Translating gives CASRKAGLLAKNIQYF. The chain recombines TRBV2 with TRBJ2-4; the match to TRBD2 covers 7 bases. The V segment lost 6 bases and the J segment 0 bases; nucleotides outside the gene matches: 8. Germline V CDR1 and CDR2: SNHLY, FYNNEI. The CDR3 has 16 amino acids.

The CDR3 region is CASSPTTWTDTQYF. The CDR3 DNA is TGTGCCAGCAGTCCCACGACTTGGACAGATACGCAGTATTTT. This rearrangement joins TRBV6-5 to TRBJ2-3; D gene uncertain. Trimming left V 5 bases short and J 3 bases short, with 12 bases between. The CDR3 runs to 14 residues. CDR1 is MNHEY, CDR2 SVGAGI, per germline.

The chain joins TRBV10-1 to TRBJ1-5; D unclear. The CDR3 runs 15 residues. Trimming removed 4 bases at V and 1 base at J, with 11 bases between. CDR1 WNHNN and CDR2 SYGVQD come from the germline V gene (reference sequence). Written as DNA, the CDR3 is TGCGCCAGCAGTGGGAGTGAGCTCAGCAATCAGCCCCAGCATTTT. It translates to CASSGSELSNQPQHF.

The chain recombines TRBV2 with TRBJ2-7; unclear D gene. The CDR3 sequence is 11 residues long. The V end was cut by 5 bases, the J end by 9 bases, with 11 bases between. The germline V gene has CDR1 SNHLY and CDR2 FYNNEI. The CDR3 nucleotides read TGTGCCAGCAGTCCCGGGTTGGGGCAGTACTTC. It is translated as CASSPGLGQYF.

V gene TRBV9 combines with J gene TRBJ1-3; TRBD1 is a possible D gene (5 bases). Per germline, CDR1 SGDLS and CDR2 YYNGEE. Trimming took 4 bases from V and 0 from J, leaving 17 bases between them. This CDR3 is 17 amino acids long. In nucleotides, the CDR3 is TGTGCCAGCAGCCACCGGGGGGTTCCGAGCTCTGGAAACACCATATATTTT. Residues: CASSHRGVPSSGNTIYF.

CDR3 nucleotide sequence: TGTGCCAGCAGCTTTACAGGGGGCGCTTCCTATGGCTACACCTTC. It is translated as CASSFTGGASYGYTF. The V and J genes are TRBV5-4 and TRBJ1-2, with 9 bases identical to TRBD1. This CDR3 spans 15 amino acids. Losses at the gene ends were 2 bases for V and 4 bases for J; bases not matched to a gene: 6. Per germline, CDR1 SGHNT and CDR2 YYREEE (reference sequence). Drawing the rest from reference TRBV5-4 and TRBJ1-2, the complete variable domain is ETGVTQSPTHLIKTRGQQVTLRCSSQSGHNTVSWYQQALGQGPQFIFQYYREEENGRGNFPPRFSGLQFPNYSSELNVNALELDDSALYLCASSFTGGASYGYTFGSGTRLTVV.

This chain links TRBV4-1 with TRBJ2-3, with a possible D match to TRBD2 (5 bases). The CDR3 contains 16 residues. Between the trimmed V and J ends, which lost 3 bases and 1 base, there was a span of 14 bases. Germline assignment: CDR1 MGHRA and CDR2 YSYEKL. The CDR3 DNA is TGCGCCAGCAGCCAGAGGGAACGGGGTGGCACAGATACGCAGTATTTT. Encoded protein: CASSQRERGGTDTQYF.

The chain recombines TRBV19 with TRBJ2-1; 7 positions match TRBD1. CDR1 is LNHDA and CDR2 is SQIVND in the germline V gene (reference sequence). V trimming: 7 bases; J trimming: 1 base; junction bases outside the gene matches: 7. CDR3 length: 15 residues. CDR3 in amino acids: CASTPRQGSYNEQFF. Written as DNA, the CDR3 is TGTGCCAGTACCCCGAGACAGGGTTCCTACAATGAGCAGTTCTTC.

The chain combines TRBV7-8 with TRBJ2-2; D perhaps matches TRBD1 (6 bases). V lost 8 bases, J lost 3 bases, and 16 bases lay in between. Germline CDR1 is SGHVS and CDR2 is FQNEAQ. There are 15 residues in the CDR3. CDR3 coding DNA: TGTGCCAGCTCCCCGGGTAGGGGGTACACCGGGGAGCTGTTTTTT. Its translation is CASSPGRGYTGELFF.

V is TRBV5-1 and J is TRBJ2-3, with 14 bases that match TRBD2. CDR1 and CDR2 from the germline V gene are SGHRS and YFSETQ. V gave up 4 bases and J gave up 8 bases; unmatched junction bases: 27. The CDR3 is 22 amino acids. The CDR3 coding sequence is TGCGCCAGCAGCGGACCCGACGAGGGACTAGCGGGAGTGGAGTCGGTGAGAGGTACGCAGTATTTT. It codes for CASSGPDEGLAGVESVRGTQYF.

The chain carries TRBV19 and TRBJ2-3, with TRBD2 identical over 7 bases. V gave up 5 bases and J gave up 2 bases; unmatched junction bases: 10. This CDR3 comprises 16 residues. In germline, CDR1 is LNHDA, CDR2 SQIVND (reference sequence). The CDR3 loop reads CASSYRSGGLTDTQYF. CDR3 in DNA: TGTGCCAGTAGTTATCGATCGGGGGGACTCACAGATACGCAGTATTTT.

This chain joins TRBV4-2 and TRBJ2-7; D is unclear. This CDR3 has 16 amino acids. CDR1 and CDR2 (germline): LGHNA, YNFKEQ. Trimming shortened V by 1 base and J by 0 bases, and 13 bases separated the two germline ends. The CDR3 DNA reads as TGTGCCAGCAGCCAAGTTCTAGGTGATGGCTCCTACGAGCAGTACTTC. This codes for CASSQVLGDGSYEQYF.

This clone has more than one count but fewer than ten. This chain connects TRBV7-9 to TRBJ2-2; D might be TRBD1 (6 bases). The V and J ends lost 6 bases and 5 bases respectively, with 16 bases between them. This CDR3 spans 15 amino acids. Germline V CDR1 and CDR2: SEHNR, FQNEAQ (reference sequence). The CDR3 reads CASSFPGTSTGELFF. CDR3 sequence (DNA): TGTGCCAGCAGTTTTCCCGGGACAAGTACCGGGGAGCTGTTTTTT.

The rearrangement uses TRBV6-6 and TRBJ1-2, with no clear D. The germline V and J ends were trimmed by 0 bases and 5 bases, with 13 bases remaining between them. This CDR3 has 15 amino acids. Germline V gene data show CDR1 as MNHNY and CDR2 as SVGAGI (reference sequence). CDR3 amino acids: CASSYSSVHIYGYTF. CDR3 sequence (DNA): TGTGCCAGCAGTTACTCGAGCGTGCACATTTATGGCTACACCTTC.

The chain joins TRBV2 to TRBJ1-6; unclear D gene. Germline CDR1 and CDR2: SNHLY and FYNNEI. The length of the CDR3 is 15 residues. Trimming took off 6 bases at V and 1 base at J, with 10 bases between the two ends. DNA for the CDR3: TGTGCCAGCAGCCTAAGAGCGTCCTATAATTCACCCCTCCACTTT. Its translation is CASSLRASYNSPLHF.

CDR3 nucleotide sequence: TGTGCCAGTAGTATAGTGTCTCCTGGAAACACCATATATTTT. Amino acids: CASSIVSPGNTIYF. The V gene is TRBV19, the J gene TRBJ1-3; no definite D call. Looked up from germline, CDR1 is LNHDA and CDR2 is SQIVND (reference sequence). The CDR3 extends over 14 amino acids. V was shortened by 1 base and J by 2 bases, with 6 bases between the two germline ends.

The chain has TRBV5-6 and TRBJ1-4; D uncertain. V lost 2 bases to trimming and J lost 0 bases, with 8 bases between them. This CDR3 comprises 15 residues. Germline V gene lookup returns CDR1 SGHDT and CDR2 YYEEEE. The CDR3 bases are TGTGCCAGCAGCTTTTTTTCCGCAACTAATGAAAAACTGTTTTTT. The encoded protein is CASSFFSATNEKLFF.

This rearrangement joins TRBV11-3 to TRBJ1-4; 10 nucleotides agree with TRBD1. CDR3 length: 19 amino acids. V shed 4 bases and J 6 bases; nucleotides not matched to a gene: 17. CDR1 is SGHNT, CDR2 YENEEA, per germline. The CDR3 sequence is CASSSPGQGNNWEHEKLFF. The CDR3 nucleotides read TGTGCCAGCAGCTCGCCGGGACAGGGGAATAATTGGGAACATGAAAAACTGTTTTTT.